This TCR beta chain was recorded in a study of Graves' ophthalmopathy and Graves' hyperthyroidism. In its sample, this clonotype was seen many times. CDR3 regions of TCR beta were amplified from RNA transcripts. Second-round multiplex PCR came after a first-round RT-PCR that employed HTBI primers. TCRdb re-derived calls from the multiplex PCR reads in MiXCR, one entry per CDR3 protein. The data contain some 360,000 distinct CDR3 sequences, approximately 18% of them seen just once; the ten biggest clones take up 2.4%. CDR3 length equals 15 residues. Germline CDR1 and CDR2: LNHNV and YYDKDF (reference sequence). Trimming cost V 5 bases and J 1 base; bases outside gene matches: 3.

V is TRBV15 and J is TRBJ2-5, with TRBD2 identical over 11 bases. The sample comprised peripheral blood. The sequence derives from an adult woman with stable Graves' hyperthyroidism. CDR3 in amino acids: CATSLGLAVQETQYF. The CDR3, as DNA: TGTGCCACCAGCTTGGGACTAGCGGTCCAAGAGACCCAGTACTTC.